The 10 T cell receptor beta chains reported below all come from one sample, sequenced in a study of identical twins. TCRdb independently ran MiXCR on the 5' RACE reads; one entry per CDR3 protein. The sample includes about 900,000 distinct CDR3 sequences, 10% to 15% of them seen just once. The data also belong to a second study, concerning yellow fever vaccine responses in identical twins.

Sequencing was performed on PBMCs. These receptors were obtained from a woman aged 18-30 years in good health.

There are a few counts of this clonotype. The chain recombines TRBV24-1 with TRBJ1-5; 12 bases line up with TRBD1. V was clipped by 3 bases and J by 9 bases; unmatched bases: 5. The CDR3 contains 15 residues. Germline V gene lookup returns CDR1 KGHDR and CDR2 SFDVKD. The CDR3 bases are TGTGCCACCAGTGATGGGACAGGGGGCCTTGGGCCCCAGCATTTT. It codes for CATSDGTGGLGPQHF.

The table lists this clonotype with many counts. The chain employs TRBV11-2 and TRBJ2-7, with D tentatively TRBD1 (6 bases). Trimming removed 5 bases from V and 3 bases from J, with 11 bases in between. Germline CDR1 and CDR2: SGHAT and FQNNGV. CDR3 size: 13 residues. The CDR3 reads CASSDGTLYEQYV. CDR3 DNA: TGTGCCAGCAGCGACGGGACACTCTACGAGCAGTACGTC.

The rearrangement joins TRBV2 to TRBJ2-2; D gene unclear. Trimming took off 0 bases at V and 2 bases at J, with 7 bases between the two ends. The CDR3 runs to 15 residues. The germline V gene encodes CDR1 SNHLY and CDR2 FYNNEI. Here the CDR3 reads CASSEAASNTGELFF. CDR3 coding DNA: TGTGCCAGCAGTGAAGCGGCCAGCAACACCGGGGAGCTGTTTTTT.

This clonotype occurred many times. The chain uses TRBV7-9 and TRBJ2-1; no reliable D call. This CDR3 spans 16 amino acids. V gave up 5 bases and J gave up 0 bases, with 14 bases separating them. Germline CDR1 is SEHNR and CDR2 is FQNEAQ (reference sequence). The CDR3 DNA follows: TGTGCCAGCAGCCAAGTCGGGTCCAGCTCCTACAATGAGCAGTTCTTC. It is translated as CASSQVGSSSYNEQFF.

This clonotype has just a few counts. The J gene is TRBJ2-3, the V gene TRBV6-4, with 9 bases that match TRBD2. CDR3 size: 16 residues. Losses at the gene ends were 2 bases for V and 1 base for J; bases not matched to a gene: 4. Germline CDR1 reads MRHNA; CDR2 reads SNTAGT. In DNA, the CDR3 is TGTGCCAGCAGTGACGAAGCTAGCGGGGGCACAGATACGCAGTATTTT. It encodes CASSDEASGGTDTQYF.

Many counts were recorded for this clonotype. This rearrangement joins TRBV20-1 to TRBJ2-1; D remains ambiguous. V lost 7 bases and J 7 bases, leaving 17 bases between the germline ends. The CDR3 is 13 amino acids. Looked up from germline, CDR1 is DFQATT and CDR2 is SNEGSKA (reference sequence). The CDR3 reads CSVSKLPINEQFF. CDR3 coding DNA: TGCAGTGTTTCGAAACTACCAATAAATGAGCAGTTCTTC.

V gene TRBV12-3 or TRBV12-4 combines with J gene TRBJ2-3; 14 positions match TRBD2. Trimming at V came to 6 bases and at J to 3 bases, leaving 14 bases not matched to a gene. The CDR3 length is 19 residues. The CDR3 region is CASREGLAGGGGYTDTQYF. The CDR3 DNA reads TGTGCCAGCAGGGAAGGACTAGCGGGAGGTGGAGGGTATACAGATACGCAGTATTTT.

The CDR3 DNA is TGCGCCAGCAGCTTGGTCGGTGACTTGCGGATCTCACCCCTCCACTTT. Amino acid sequence: CASSLVGDLRISPLHF. This rearrangement joins TRBV5-1 to TRBJ1-6; no definite D call. Germline V gives CDR1 SGHRS, CDR2 YFSETQ. Between the trimmed V and J ends, which lost 0 bases and 10 bases, there was a span of 17 bases. This CDR3 contains 16 residues.

This clonotype has a handful of counts. The chain recombines TRBV3-1 with TRBJ2-1; D perhaps matches TRBD2 (5 bases). The CDR3 loop spans 17 amino acids. CDR1 is LGHDT, CDR2 YNNKEL, per germline (reference sequence). V lost 0 bases to trimming and J lost 9 bases, with 21 bases between them. CDR3 region: CASSQDRGISGSGEQFF. The CDR3 region has the DNA TGTGCCAGCAGCCAAGATCGAGGGATTTCTGGCTCTGGTGAGCAGTTCTTC.

This clonotype came up many times. The chain uses TRBV5-1 and TRBJ2-1; 12 nucleotides match TRBD2. The CDR3 totals 14 residues. Germline lookup yields CDR1 SGHRS and CDR2 YFSETQ. V dropped 7 bases and J dropped 5; count of bases not matched to a gene: 4. For the CDR3, the DNA is TGCGCCAGCGCGACTAGCGGGAGAAACAATGAGCAGTTCTTC. Its protein is CASATSGRNNEQFF.